This TCR beta chain was captured by sequencing in a study of kidney transplant recipient with SARS-CoV-2 infection. Germline V gives CDR1 GTSNPN, CDR2 SVGIG (reference sequence). CDR3 size: 18 residues. The V gene lost 1 base and the J gene lost 3 bases, with 24 bases spanning the gap. TCRdb re-called the reads through MiXCR, storing one row per CDR3 protein. The sample shows approximately 250,000 distinct CDR3 sequences, 25% to 30% of them seen only once. The table lists this clonotype with many counts. The chain couples TRBV30 to TRBJ1-2; possible D gene TRBD1, 6 bases. The source of this sequence is a young adult male patient who had COVID-19 and was a kidney transplant recipient. Some of the T cells may derive from the graft donor. Sample: a blood sample, taken at baseline and around day 120 from a kidney transplant recipient. This chain's CDR3 is CAWSDLPARRTGYYGYTF. As DNA, the CDR3 is TGTGCCTGGAGTGACCTGCCTGCTCGGCGTACAGGGTACTATGGCTACACCTTC. Using reference TRBV30 and TRBJ1-2 for the parts outside the CDR3, the full variable domain is SQTIHQWPATLVQPVGSPLSLECTVEGTSNPNLYWYRQAAGRGLQLLFYSVGIGQISSEVPQNLSASRPQDRQFILSSKKLLLSDSGFYLCAWSDLPARRTGYYGYTFGSGTRLTVV.